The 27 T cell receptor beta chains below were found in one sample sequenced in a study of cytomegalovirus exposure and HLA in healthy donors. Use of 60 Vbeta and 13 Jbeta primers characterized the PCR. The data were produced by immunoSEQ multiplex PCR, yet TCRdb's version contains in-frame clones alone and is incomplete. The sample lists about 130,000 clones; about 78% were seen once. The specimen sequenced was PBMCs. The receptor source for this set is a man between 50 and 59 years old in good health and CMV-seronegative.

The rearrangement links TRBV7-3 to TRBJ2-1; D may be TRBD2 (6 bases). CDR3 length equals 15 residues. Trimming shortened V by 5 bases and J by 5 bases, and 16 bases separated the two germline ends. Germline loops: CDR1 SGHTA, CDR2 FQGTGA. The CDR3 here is CASSRSSGSNNEQFF. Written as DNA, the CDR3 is TGTGCCAGCAGCCGGAGCAGCGGGTCCAACAATGAGCAGTTCTTC. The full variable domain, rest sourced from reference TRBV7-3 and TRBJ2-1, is GAGVSQTPSNKVTEKGKYVELRCDPISGHTALYWYRQSLGQGPEFLIYFQGTGAADDSGLPNDRFFAVRPEGSVSTLKIQRTERGDSAVYLCASSRSSGSNNEQFFGPGTRLTVL.

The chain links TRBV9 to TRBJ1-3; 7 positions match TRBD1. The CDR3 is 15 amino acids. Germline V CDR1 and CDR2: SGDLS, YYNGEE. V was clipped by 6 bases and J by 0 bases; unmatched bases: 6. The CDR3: CASKQGTHSGNTIYF. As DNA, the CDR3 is TGTGCCAGCAAACAGGGGACCCACTCTGGAAACACCATATATTTT.

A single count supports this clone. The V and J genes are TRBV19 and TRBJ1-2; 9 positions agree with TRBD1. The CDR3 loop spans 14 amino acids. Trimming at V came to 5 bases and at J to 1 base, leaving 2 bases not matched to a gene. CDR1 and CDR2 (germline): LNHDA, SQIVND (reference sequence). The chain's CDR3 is CASSSTGGNYGYTF. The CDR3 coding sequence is TGTGCCAGTAGTTCGACAGGGGGTAACTATGGCTACACCTTC.

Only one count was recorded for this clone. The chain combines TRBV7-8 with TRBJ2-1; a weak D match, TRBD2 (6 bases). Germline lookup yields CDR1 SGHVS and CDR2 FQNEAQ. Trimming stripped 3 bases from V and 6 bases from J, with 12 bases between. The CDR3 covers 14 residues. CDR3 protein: CASSFGGFTNEQFF. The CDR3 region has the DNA TGTGCCAGCAGCTTTGGAGGGTTTACCAATGAGCAGTTCTTC.

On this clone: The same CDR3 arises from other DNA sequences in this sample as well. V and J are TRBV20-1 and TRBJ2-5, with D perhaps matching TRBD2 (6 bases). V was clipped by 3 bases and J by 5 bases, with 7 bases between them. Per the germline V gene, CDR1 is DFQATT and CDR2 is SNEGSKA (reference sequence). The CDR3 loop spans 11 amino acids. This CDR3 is CSASGSETQYF. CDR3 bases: TGCAGTGCTAGCGGGAGCGAGACCCAGTACTTC.

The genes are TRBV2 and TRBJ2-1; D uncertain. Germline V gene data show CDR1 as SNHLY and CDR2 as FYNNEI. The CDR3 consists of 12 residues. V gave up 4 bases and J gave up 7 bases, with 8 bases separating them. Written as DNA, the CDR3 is TGTGCCAGCAGTGTCGCGGAGAATGAGCAGTTCTTC. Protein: CASSVAENEQFF.

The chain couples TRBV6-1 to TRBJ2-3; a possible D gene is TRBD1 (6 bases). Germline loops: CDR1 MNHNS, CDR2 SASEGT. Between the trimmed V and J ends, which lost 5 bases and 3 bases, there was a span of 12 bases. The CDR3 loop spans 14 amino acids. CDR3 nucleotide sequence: TGTGCCAGCAGTCCAAGACAGGAGACAGATACGCAGTATTTT. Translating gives CASSPRQETDTQYF.

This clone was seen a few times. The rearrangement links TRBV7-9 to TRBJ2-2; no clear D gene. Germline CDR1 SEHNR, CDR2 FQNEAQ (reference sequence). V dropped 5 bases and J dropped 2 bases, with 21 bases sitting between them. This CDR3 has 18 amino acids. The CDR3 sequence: CASSLRPGFHFNTGELFF. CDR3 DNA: TGTGCCAGCAGCCTAAGGCCGGGTTTCCACTTCAACACCGGGGAGCTGTTTTTT.

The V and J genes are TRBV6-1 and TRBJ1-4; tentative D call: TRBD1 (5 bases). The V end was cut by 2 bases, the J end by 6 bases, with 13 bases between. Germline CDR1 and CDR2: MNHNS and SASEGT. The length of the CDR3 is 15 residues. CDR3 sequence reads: CASSEQGQVDEKLFF. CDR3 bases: TGTGCCAGCAGTGAACAGGGTCAGGTGGATGAAAAACTGTTTTTT.

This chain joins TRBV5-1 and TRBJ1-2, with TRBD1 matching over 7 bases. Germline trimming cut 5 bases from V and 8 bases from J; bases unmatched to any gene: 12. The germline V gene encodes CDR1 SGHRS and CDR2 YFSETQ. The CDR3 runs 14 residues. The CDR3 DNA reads TGCGCCAGCAGATGGGACAGCGCCTCTGAGGGCTACACCTTC. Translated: CASRWDSASEGYTF.

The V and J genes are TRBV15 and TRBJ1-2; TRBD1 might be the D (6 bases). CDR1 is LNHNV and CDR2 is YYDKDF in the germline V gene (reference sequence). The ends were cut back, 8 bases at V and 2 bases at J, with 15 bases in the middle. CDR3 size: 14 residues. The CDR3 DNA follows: TGTGCCACCCAAGGACAGAGTTCAAACTATGGCTACACCTTC. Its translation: CATQGQSSNYGYTF.

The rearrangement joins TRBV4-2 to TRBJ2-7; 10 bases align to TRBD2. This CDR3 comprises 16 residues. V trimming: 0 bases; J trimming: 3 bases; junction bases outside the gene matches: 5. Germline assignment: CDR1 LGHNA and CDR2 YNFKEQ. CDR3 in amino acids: CASSQEKAGGFYEQYF. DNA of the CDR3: TGTGCCAGCAGCCAAGAAAAAGCGGGAGGGTTCTACGAGCAGTACTTC.

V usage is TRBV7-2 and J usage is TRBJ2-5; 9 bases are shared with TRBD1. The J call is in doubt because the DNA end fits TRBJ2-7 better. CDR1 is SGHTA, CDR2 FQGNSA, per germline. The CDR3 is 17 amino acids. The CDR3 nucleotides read TGTGCCAGCAGCCTGGCCTCTGTGGGACAGGGAACCTACGAGCAGTACTTC. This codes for CASSLASVGQGTYEQYF.

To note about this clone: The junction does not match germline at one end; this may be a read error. CDR3 in amino acids: CASSQDIKLADHQEAQYF. The CDR3 bases are TGTGCCAGCAGCCAAGATATCAAACTAGCGGACCACCAAGAGGCCCAGTACTTC. The gene calls are TRBV4-2 and TRBJ2-5; 8 bases line up with TRBD2. The CDR3 totals 18 residues. Germline V gene lookup returns CDR1 LGHNA and CDR2 YNFKEQ.

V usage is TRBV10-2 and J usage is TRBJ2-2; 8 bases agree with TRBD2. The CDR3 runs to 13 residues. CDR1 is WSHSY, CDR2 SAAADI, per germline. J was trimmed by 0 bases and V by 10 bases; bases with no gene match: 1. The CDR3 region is CATLAANTGELFF. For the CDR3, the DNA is TGCGCCACACTAGCGGCGAACACCGGGGAGCTGTTTTTT.

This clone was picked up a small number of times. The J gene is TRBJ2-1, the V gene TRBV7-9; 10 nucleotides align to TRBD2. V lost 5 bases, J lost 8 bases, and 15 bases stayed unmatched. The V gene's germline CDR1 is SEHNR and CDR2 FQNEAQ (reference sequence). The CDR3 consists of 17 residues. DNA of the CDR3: TGTGCCAGCAGCCCCACCCGGGCAAGCGGGAGGGCCCATGAGCAGTTCTTC. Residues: CASSPTRASGRAHEQFF.

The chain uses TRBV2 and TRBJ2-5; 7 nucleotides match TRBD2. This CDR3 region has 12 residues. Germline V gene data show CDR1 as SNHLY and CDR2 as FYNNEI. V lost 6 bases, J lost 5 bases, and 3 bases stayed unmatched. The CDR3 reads CASRGRVETQYF. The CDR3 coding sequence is TGTGCCAGCAGGGGGAGGGTCGAGACCCAGTACTTC. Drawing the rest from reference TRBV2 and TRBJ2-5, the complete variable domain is EPEVTQTPSHQVTQMGQEVILRCVPISNHLYFYWYRQILGQKVEFLVSFYNNEISEKSEIFDDQFSVERPDGSNFTLKIRSTKLEDSAMYFCASRGRVETQYFGPGTRLLVL.

The CDR3 DNA reads as TGTGCCAGCAGCTTAGTCGAAGGCGGCCGTTACACCGGGGAGCTGTTTTTT. It yields the protein CASSLVEGGRYTGELFF. The chain is built from TRBV7-6 and TRBJ2-2, with D uncertain. The CDR3 loop spans 17 amino acids. Per germline, CDR1 SGHVS and CDR2 FNYEAQ. V was cut by 1 base and J by 3 bases, with 15 bases left in between.

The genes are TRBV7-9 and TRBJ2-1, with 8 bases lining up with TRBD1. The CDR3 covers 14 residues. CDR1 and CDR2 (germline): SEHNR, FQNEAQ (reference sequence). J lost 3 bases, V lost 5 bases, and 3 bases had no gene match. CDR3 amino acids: CASSGTGGYNEQFF. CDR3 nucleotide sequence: TGTGCCAGCAGCGGAACAGGGGGCTACAATGAGCAGTTCTTC.

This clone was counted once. CDR3 region: CASRTGANEQFF. DNA for the CDR3: TGTGCCAGCCGGACAGGGGCGAATGAGCAGTTCTTC. The V and J genes are TRBV6-5 and TRBJ2-1; 9 nucleotides line up with TRBD1. This CDR3 comprises 12 residues. CDR1 and CDR2 from the germline V gene are MNHEY and SVGAGI. The V segment lost 8 bases and the J segment 7 bases; nucleotides outside the gene matches: 3.

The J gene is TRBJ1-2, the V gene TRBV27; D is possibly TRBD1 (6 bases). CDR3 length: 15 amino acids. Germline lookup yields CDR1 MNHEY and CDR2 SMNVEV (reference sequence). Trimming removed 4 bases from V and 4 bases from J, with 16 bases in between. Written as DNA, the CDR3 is TGTGCCAGCAGTTCGGCCAGGGGAGGGTCCTATGGCTACACCTTC. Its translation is CASSSARGGSYGYTF.

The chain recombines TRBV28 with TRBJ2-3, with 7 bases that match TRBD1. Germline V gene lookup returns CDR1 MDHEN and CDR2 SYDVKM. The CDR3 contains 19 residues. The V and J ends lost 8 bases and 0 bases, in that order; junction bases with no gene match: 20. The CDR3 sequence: CASGLTGQRLVTSTDTQYF. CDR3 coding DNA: TGTGCCAGCGGACTCACGGGACAGCGCTTGGTCACTAGCACAGATACGCAGTATTTT.

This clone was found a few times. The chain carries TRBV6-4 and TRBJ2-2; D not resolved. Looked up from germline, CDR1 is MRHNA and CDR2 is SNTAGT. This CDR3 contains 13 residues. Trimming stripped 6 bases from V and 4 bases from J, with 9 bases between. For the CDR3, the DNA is TGTGCCAGCAGCGGTTCGGTCACCGGGGAGCTGTTTTTT. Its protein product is CASSGSVTGELFF.

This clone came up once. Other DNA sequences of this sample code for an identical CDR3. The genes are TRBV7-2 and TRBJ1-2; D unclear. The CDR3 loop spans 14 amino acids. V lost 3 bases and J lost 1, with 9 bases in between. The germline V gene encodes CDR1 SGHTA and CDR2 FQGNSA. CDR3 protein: CASSLGRGNYGYTF. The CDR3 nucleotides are TGTGCCAGCAGCTTGGGCCGTGGTAACTATGGCTACACCTTC.

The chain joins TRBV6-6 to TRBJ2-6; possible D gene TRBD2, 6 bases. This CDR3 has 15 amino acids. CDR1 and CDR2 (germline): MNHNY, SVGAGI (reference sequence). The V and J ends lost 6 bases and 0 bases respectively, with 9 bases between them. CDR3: CASSPGGSGANVLTF. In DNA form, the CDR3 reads TGTGCCAGCAGCCCCGGGGGCTCTGGGGCCAACGTCCTGACTTTC.

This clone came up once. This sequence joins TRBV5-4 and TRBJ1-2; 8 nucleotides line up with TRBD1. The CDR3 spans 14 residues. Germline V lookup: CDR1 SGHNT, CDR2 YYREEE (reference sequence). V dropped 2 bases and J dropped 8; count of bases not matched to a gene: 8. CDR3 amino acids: CASSLHTTGVGYTF. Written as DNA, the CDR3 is TGTGCCAGCAGCTTACACACGACAGGGGTGGGCTACACCTTC.

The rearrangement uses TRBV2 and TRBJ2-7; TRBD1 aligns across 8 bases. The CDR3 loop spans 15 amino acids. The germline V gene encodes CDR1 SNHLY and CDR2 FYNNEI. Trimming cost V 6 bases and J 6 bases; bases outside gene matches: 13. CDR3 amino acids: CASRGTGGPTGEQYF. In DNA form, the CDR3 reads TGTGCCAGCAGGGGCACAGGGGGACCGACGGGCGAGCAGTACTTC.